Shown below are 25 T cell receptor beta chains from a single sample sequenced in a study of chemoradiotherapy in HPV16-positive cancers. Assay used: immunoSEQ multiplex PCR; TCRdb lists only in-frame clones, some missing. Found here are more than 15,000 clones, roughly 90% of them singletons; the top ten hold around an eighth. The sample was blood, taken from a patient who underwent chemoradiotherapy. The origin of the receptors is a human donor with HPV-associated anogenital cancer.

This sequence joins TRBV14 and TRBJ2-3, with a weak D call TRBD1 (5 bases). V was pared by 4 bases and J by 0 bases, with 17 bases between. Germline CDR1 reads SGHDN; CDR2 reads FVKESK. This CDR3 has 17 amino acids. This CDR3 is CASSPWLGQGSTDTQYF. DNA for the CDR3: TGTGCCAGCAGCCCATGGCTTGGGCAGGGCAGCACAGATACGCAGTATTTT.

The V and J genes are TRBV6-1 and TRBJ1-5; D is undetermined. Trimming stripped 3 bases from V and 4 bases from J, with 7 bases between. The length of the CDR3 is 13 residues. Germline assignment: CDR1 MNHNS and CDR2 SASEGT. The CDR3 nucleotides read TGTGCCAGCAGTGAGCGGGCAAATCAGCCCCAGCATTTT. Amino acid sequence: CASSERANQPQHF.

The genes are TRBV7-2 and TRBJ1-1; tentatively, D is TRBD1 (6 bases). This CDR3 region has 16 residues. The V and J ends lost 5 bases and 5 bases respectively, with 21 bases between them. Per germline, CDR1 SGHTA and CDR2 FQGNSA. The CDR3 protein is CASSLRGGGARTEAFF. The CDR3, as DNA: TGTGCCAGCAGCCTAAGGGGAGGGGGGGCGAGGACTGAAGCTTTCTTT.

This clone was detected once. This chain uses TRBV7-6 with TRBJ2-2; D gene uncertain. This CDR3 spans 12 amino acids. The V end lost 3 bases, the J end lost 6 bases, and 5 bases lay between the germline ends. From germline, CDR1 is SGHVS and CDR2 FNYEAQ. The CDR3 protein is CASSLVPGELFF. The CDR3 DNA reads TGTGCCAGCAGCTTGGTCCCCGGGGAGCTGTTTTTT.

This clone was seen once. The chain couples TRBV9 to TRBJ2-2, with D unclear. Between the trimmed V and J ends, which lost 1 base and 0 bases, there was a span of 10 bases. Germline CDR1 SGDLS, CDR2 YYNGEE. The CDR3 runs to 16 residues. The CDR3 spells CASSVPVQANTGELFF. The CDR3 bases are TGTGCCAGCAGCGTACCAGTCCAGGCGAACACCGGGGAGCTGTTTTTT.

The V call is TRBV20-1, the J call TRBJ2-1; the match to TRBD1 covers 11 bases. With 6 bases clipped from V and 8 bases from J, the junction kept 0 bases outside the gene matches. Per the germline V gene, CDR1 is DFQATT and CDR2 is SNEGSKA (reference sequence). The CDR3 is 11 amino acids. CDR3 sequence reads: CSAGQGDEQFF. The CDR3 DNA follows: TGCAGTGCGGGACAGGGGGATGAGCAGTTCTTC.

V is TRBV13 and J is TRBJ1-1; perhaps TRBD1 as D (6 bases). The CDR3 has 14 residues. V shed 2 bases and J shed 7 bases, with 14 bases lying between them. CDR1 and CDR2 (germline): PRHDT, FYEKMQ (reference sequence). This chain's CDR3 is CASSLSPGAGEAFF. Here the CDR3 DNA reads TGTGCCAGCAGCTTATCACCGGGGGCTGGTGAAGCTTTCTTT.

The V gene is TRBV9, the J gene TRBJ1-2; TRBD1 matches 11 bases. With V trimmed by 3 bases and J by 8 bases, 3 bases remained unmatched. This CDR3 is 13 amino acids long. Germline CDR1 and CDR2: SGDLS and YYNGEE. CDR3: CASSAGTGGGYTF. CDR3 nucleotide sequence: TGTGCCAGCAGCGCCGGGACAGGGGGGGGCTACACCTTC.

The chain has TRBV2 and TRBJ1-1; TRBD1 is a possible D gene (6 bases). In germline, CDR1 is SNHLY, CDR2 FYNNEI. The CDR3 has 15 amino acids. V was shortened by 6 bases and J by 2 bases, with 16 bases between the two germline ends. The CDR3 sequence is CASRPTGTPNTEAFF. The CDR3 nucleotides read TGTGCCAGCAGACCAACCGGGACACCTAACACTGAAGCTTTCTTT. Combining the CDR3 with reference TRBV2 and TRBJ1-1 gives the whole variable domain EPEVTQTPSHQVTQMGQEVILRCVPISNHLYFYWYRQILGQKVEFLVSFYNNEISEKSEIFDDQFSVERPDGSNFTLKIRSTKLEDSAMYFCASRPTGTPNTEAFFGQGTRLTVV.

This chain's CDR3 is CASSYRGAGQPQHF. The DNA for the CDR3 is TGTGCCAGCAGCTACAGGGGGGCGGGTCAGCCCCAGCATTTT. The V and J genes are TRBV5-6 and TRBJ1-5; 8 nucleotides agree with TRBD1. CDR1 is SGHDT, CDR2 YYEEEE, per germline. The V segment lost 3 bases and the J segment 6 bases; nucleotides outside the gene matches: 5. This CDR3 spans 14 amino acids.

The chain couples TRBV10-2 to TRBJ1-2; the match to TRBD1 covers 10 bases. CDR1 WSHSY and CDR2 SAAADI come from the germline V gene. V was pared by 5 bases and J by 4 bases, with 10 bases of the junction left unmatched. The CDR3 is made up of 16 amino acids. DNA for the CDR3: TGCGCCAGCAGTCTATTAACCGGGACAGGGGCCTATGGCTACACCTTC. Amino acid sequence: CASSLLTGTGAYGYTF.

This chain uses TRBV11-2 with TRBJ2-7; D is undetermined. The germline CDR1 and CDR2 sequences are SGHAT and FQNNGV. The CDR3 spans 12 residues. Trimming removed 6 bases from V and 2 bases from J, with 8 bases in between. CDR3 region: CASSYATYEQYF. The CDR3 DNA follows: TGTGCCAGCAGTTACGCCACCTACGAGCAGTACTTC.

The V gene is TRBV7-2, the J gene TRBJ2-6; a possible D gene is TRBD2 (6 bases). V lost 6 bases and J 0 bases, leaving 18 bases between the germline ends. CDR3 size: 18 residues. Germline lookup yields CDR1 SGHTA and CDR2 FQGNSA. The CDR3 bases are TGTGCCAGCAGTATTTGGCGGGGCCTCCTCTCTGGGGCCAACGTCCTGACTTTC. Protein: CASSIWRGLLSGANVLTF.

This rearrangement joins TRBV6-5 to TRBJ2-7; D not certain. V lost 6 bases and J lost 0, with 15 bases in between. This CDR3 region has 15 residues. Germline loops: CDR1 MNHEY, CDR2 SVGAGI. The CDR3: CASSTTASSSYEQYV. CDR3 nucleotides: TGTGCCAGCAGCACGACCGCGTCTAGCTCCTACGAGCAGTACGTC.

V and J are TRBV6-1 and TRBJ1-2, with D unresolved. The CDR3 length is 18 residues. Trimming removed 2 bases from V and 4 bases from J, with 23 bases in between. Germline V gene sequence: CDR1 MNHNS, CDR2 SASEGT. The CDR3: CASSEPIASKFRIYGYTF. The CDR3 DNA is TGTGCCAGCAGTGAACCCATCGCGTCGAAGTTTAGGATCTATGGCTACACCTTC.

The chain links TRBV6-1 to TRBJ1-1, with a weak D call TRBD1 (6 bases). V was cut by 3 bases and J by 5 bases, with 16 bases left in between. CDR1 is MNHNS, CDR2 SASEGT, per germline. CDR3 length: 15 amino acids. For the CDR3, the DNA is TGTGCCAGCAGTGAGGCAGGGGATCTAGATACTGAAGCTTTCTTT. It translates to CASSEAGDLDTEAFF.

This sequence joins TRBV11-2 and TRBJ2-2; D is undetermined. The V and J ends lost 4 bases and 6 bases respectively, with 18 bases between them. Germline V gene lookup returns CDR1 SGHAT and CDR2 FQNNGV. This CDR3 is 16 amino acids long. CDR3 residues: CASSSRVGRRAGELFF. CDR3 in DNA: TGTGCCAGCAGCTCTAGGGTCGGAAGAAGGGCCGGGGAGCTGTTTTTT.

The V gene is TRBV12-1, the J gene TRBJ1-2. TRBV12-1 is given as a pseudogene. The CDR3 loop spans 17 amino acids. CDR3 coding DNA: TGTGCCAGCAGCCACGACGGGACGGAGGATAATCACTATGGCTACACCTTC. It yields the protein CASSHDGTEDNHYGYTF.

The CDR3 DNA is TGTGCCAGCAGTGAATCCGGGACAGGATACACAGATACGCAGTATTTT. This sequence encodes CASSESGTGYTDTQYF. The chain carries TRBV6-1 and TRBJ2-3; 8 nucleotides align to TRBD1. The trim removed 2 bases at V and 2 bases at J, leaving 6 bases unmatched. This CDR3 spans 16 amino acids. Germline V gene data show CDR1 as MNHNS and CDR2 as SASEGT.

This clone rates as medium-sized (0.01 to 0.1%). The chain's CDR3 is CASSLGEGTEAFF. Written as DNA, the CDR3 is TGTGCCAGTAGTCTAGGGGAGGGCACTGAAGCTTTCTTT. J is TRBJ1-1 and V is TRBV19; possibly TRBD1 for D (5 bases). Germline V gene data show CDR1 as LNHDA and CDR2 as SQIVND (reference sequence). The CDR3 has 13 residues. Trimming cost V 5 bases and J 4 bases, with 11 bases left between them.

V usage is TRBV6-6 and J usage is TRBJ2-1, with 16 bases matching TRBD2. J gave up 12 bases and V 6 bases, and 5 bases lay outside the gene matches. CDR1 and CDR2 (germline): MNHNY, SVGAGI (reference sequence). The CDR3 has 14 residues. CDR3 loop: CASRPGLAGGLQFF. CDR3 nucleotides: TGTGCCAGCAGACCGGGACTAGCGGGGGGGTTGCAGTTCTTC.

The genes are TRBV9 and TRBJ1-2; D perhaps matches TRBD1 (5 bases). This CDR3 contains 15 residues. Deletions cut 0 bases from V and 2 bases from J, with 11 bases between. Germline loops: CDR1 SGDLS, CDR2 YYNGEE. In DNA form, the CDR3 reads TGTGCCAGCAGCGTAGCGGGGGATCCCAACTATGGCTACACCTTC. Amino acids: CASSVAGDPNYGYTF.

The V and J genes are TRBV5-1 and TRBJ2-3, with a tentative D call TRBD2 (6 bases). The V gene's germline CDR1 is SGHRS and CDR2 YFSETQ. This CDR3 region has 15 residues. Trimming removed 3 bases from V and 2 bases from J, with 13 bases in between. CDR3 in amino acids: CASSSKGDFTDTQYF. As DNA, the CDR3 is TGCGCCAGCAGCTCAAAAGGGGACTTCACAGATACGCAGTATTTT.

The DNA of the CDR3 is TGTGCCAGCACCACCGTCATTACAGGTACCTACGGCTACACCTTC. It translates to CASTTVITGTYGYTF. The chain joins TRBV5-6 to TRBJ1-2, with TRBD1 as a possible D gene (5 bases). Trimming pared 6 bases from V and 8 bases from J, leaving 23 bases between. From germline, CDR1 is SGHDT and CDR2 YYEEEE. CDR3 length: 15 amino acids.

The V gene is TRBV15, the J gene TRBJ2-2, with D possibly being TRBD2 (7 bases). Germline V lookup: CDR1 LNHNV, CDR2 YYDKDF (reference sequence). With 4 bases removed from V and 4 bases from J, the gap between germline ends came to 19 bases. This CDR3 is 17 amino acids long. The CDR3 is CATSMLGGGIGTGELFF. The CDR3 DNA follows: TGTGCCACCAGCATGTTAGGGGGGGGCATCGGCACCGGGGAGCTGTTTTTT.